This TCR beta chain was observed in a study of response to subunit inactivated influenza vaccine (dated by TCRdb to the late 2010s). As for the study more broadly: Deep quantitative T cell receptor repertoire profiling was used in the study to track responses to a trivalent subunit inactivated influenza vaccine. The study at large found these results: It was suggested by the authors that each seasonal influenza vaccination may recruit only a limited number of new T cells.

Library method: RT-PCR. The instrument was an Illumina HiSeq 2500. TCRdb trimmed the raw reads at Q25, called clones with MiXCR and kept productive beta chains. Every entry covers one CDR3 protein and lists the most common genes and DNA from its rows. This sample gives roughly 710,000 distinct CDR3 sequences in total; about 14% of them show up just once. Around 7.6% of the sample lies in the top ten. In the case of this clonotype: The antigen it binds to is not known. No much larger clone is present one base from it, and per-base qualities are unavailable.

Including the terminal cysteine and phenylalanine, the CDR3 comprises 15 residues. Only the CDR3 region is kept as DNA, spanning 45 bases read in frame from base 1. Trimming accounts for 7 bases at V and 3 bases at J, while the number of junction bases matched to no gene is 7. CDR1 SGHTA and CDR2 FQGTGA are derived from the germline V gene. The chain is made from TRBV7-3 and TRBJ2-2; 8 bases in the middle match TRBD1. This receptor was obtained from a man over 45 who received an inactivated influenza vaccine. Donor details come from another sample of the same person, matched by shared clones. The sample here was PBMCs from blood, taken 14 days before vaccination. The nucleotide sequence is TGTGCCAGCAAACCGACAGGGGAATACACCGGGGAGCTGTTTTTT. Translated, it reads CASKPTGEYTGELFF.